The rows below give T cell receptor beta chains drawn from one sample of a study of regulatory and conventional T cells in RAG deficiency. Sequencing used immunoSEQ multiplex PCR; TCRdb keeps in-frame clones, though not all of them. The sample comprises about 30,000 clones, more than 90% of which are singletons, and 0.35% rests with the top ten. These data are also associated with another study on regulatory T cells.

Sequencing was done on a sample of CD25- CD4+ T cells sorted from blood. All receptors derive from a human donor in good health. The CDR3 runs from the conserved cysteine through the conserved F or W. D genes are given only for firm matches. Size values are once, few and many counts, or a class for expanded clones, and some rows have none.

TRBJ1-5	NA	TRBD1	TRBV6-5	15	TGTGCCAGCAGGACAACGGGACAGCCTAATCAGCCCCAGCATTTT	CASRTTGQPNQPQHF
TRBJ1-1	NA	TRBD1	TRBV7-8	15	TGTGCCAGCAGCTTTCAGGGGGCTATGAACACTGAAGCTTTCTTT	CASSFQGAMNTEAFF
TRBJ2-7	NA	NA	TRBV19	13	TGTGCCAGTAGTAAGGCAGGCTCCTACGAGCAGTACTTC	CASSKAGSYEQYF
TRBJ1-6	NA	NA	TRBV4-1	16	TGCGCCAGCAGCCAATTTCCGTTACTCTATAATTCACCCCTCCACTTT	CASSQFPLLYNSPLHF
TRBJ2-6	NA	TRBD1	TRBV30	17	TGTGCCTGGAGTCCGGGACAGGGGGTGTCTGGGGCCAACGTCCTGACTTTC	CAWSPGQGVSGANVLTF
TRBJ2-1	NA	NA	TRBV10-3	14	TGTGCCATCAGTAGGGGGGGGAATAGGGATGAGCAGTTCTTC	CAISRGGNRDEQFF
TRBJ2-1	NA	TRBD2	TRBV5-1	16	TGCGCCAGCAGCCCTCAGCTAGCGGCTGCTTACAATGAGCAGTTCTTC	CASSPQLAAAYNEQFF
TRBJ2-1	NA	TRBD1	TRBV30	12	TGTGCCTGGAGTCACGGACAGGGAATACAGTTCTTC	CAWSHGQGIQFF
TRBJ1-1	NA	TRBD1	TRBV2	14	TGTGCCAGCAGCACGACAGGGGGAACGGGTGAAGCTTTCTTT	CASSTTGGTGEAFF
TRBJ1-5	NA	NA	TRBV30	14	TGTGCCTGGAGTGCAGGGCAGGGCAATCAGCCCCAGCATTTT	CAWSAGQGNQPQHF
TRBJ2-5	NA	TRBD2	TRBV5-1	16	TGCGCCAGCAGCCCTTTAGCGGGAGGGCCTCAAGAGACCCAGTACTTC	CASSPLAGGPQETQYF
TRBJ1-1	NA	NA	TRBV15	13	TGTGCCACCACGCGGGCGTTGAACACTGAAGCTTTCTTT	CATTRALNTEAFF
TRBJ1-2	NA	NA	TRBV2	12	TGTGCCAAGAGCGGGACAAACTATGGCTACACCTTC	CAKSGTNYGYTF
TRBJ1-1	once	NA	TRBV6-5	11	TGTGCCAGCCGTAGACAGGCCGAAGCTTTCTTT	CASRRQAEAFF
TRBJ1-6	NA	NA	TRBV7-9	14	TGTGCCAGCAGCTTGGGGCAATCTAATTCCCCCCTCCACTTT	CASSLGQSNSPLHF
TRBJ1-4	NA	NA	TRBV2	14	TGTGCCAGCACCCCGGGGGGGGTGAATGAAAAACTGTTTTTT	CASTPGGVNEKLFF
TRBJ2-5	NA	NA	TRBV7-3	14	TGTGCCAGCAGCTTAGATGCTAGGAAAGAGACCCAGTACTTC	CASSLDARKETQYF
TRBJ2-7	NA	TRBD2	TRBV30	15	TGTGCCTGGAGTATCAGGCGGGAGGGCCTTTCAGCGCAGTACTTC	CAWSIRREGLSAQYF
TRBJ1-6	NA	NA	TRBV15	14	TGTGCCACCAGCAGAGATACATCGAATTCACCCCTCCACTTT	CATSRDTSNSPLHF
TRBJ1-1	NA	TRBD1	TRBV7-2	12	TGTGCCAGCCTGGGACAGCGATATGAAGCTTTCTTT	CASLGQRYEAFF
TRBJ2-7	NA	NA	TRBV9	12	TGTGCCAGCAGCACACCCCGGAGCGAGCAGTACTTC	CASSTPRSEQYF
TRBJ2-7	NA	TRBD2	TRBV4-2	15	TGTGCCAGCAGCCAAGGCGGGGGGTTCTCCTACGAGCAGTACTTC	CASSQGGGFSYEQYF
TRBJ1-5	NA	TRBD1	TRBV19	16	TGTGCCAGTAGTATAGCTGGAGTGGACAGGGGTCAGCCCCAGCATTTT	CASSIAGVDRGQPQHF
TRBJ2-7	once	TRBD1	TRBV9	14	TGTGCCAGCAGCCCCCCGACAGGGAAAGCCGAGCAGTACTTC	CASSPPTGKAEQYF
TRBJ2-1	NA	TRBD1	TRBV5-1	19	TGCGCCAGCAGCTCAGGACAGGGGGCGATAGGTGGGCGGCACAATGAGCAGTTCTTC	CASSSGQGAIGGRHNEQFF
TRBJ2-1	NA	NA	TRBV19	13	TGTGCCAGTAGCAGGTTATCCTACAATGAGCAGTTCTTC	CASSRLSYNEQFF
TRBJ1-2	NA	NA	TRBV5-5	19	TGTGCCAGCAGCCTGGAGAGGGGGACACACCGAAAAGCTAACTATGGCTACACCTTC	CASSLERGTHRKANYGYTF
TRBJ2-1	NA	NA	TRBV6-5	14	TGTGCCAGCAGTTACACTGGACAATACAATGAGCAGTTCTTC	CASSYTGQYNEQFF
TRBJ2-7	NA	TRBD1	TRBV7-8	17	TGTGCCAGCAGCCTCCTGCAGTCTGGGACAGGCACCTACGAGCAGTACTTC	CASSLLQSGTGTYEQYF
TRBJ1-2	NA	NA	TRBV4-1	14	TGCGCCAGCAGAACTCCAGGTTACCCAAATGGCTACACCTTC	CASRTPGYPNGYTF
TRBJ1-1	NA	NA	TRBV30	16	TGTGCCTGGAGGGGGGGAGTAGCCACCTGGAACACTGAAGCTTTCTTT	CAWRGGVATWNTEAFF
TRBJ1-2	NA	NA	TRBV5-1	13	TGCGCCAGCAGCTTGGCACTGGACTATGGCTACACCTTC	CASSLALDYGYTF
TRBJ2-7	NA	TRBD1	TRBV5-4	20	TGTGCCAGCAGCTTTTCCCTTGGGGGAAACCGGGACAGGGGGCCGTGGGAGCAGTACTTC	CASSFSLGGNRDRGPWEQYF
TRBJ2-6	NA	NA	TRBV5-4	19	TGTGCCAGCAGCGTACCGGGACAAAAACAATTCTCTGGGGCCAACGTCCTGACTTTC	CASSVPGQKQFSGANVLTF
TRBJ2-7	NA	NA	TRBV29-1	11	TGCAGCGTTGGACAGGATTACGAGCAGTACTTC	CSVGQDYEQYF